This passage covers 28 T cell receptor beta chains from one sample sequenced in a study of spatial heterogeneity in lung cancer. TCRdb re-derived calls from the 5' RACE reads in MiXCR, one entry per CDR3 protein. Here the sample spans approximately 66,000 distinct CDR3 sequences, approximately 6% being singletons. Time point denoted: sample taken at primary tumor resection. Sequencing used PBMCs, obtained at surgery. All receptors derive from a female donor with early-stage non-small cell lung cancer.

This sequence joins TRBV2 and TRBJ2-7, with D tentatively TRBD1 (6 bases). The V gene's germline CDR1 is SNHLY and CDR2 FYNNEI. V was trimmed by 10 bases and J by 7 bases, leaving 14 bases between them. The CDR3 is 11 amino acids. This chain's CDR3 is CAITGYGEQYV. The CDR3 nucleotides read TGTGCCATCACAGGGTACGGGGAGCAGTACGTC.

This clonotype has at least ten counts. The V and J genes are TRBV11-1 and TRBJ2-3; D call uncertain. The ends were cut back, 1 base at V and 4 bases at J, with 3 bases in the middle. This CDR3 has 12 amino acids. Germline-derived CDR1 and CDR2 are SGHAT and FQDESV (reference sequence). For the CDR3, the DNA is TGTGCCAGCAGCTTAGGAGCAGATACGCAGTATTTT. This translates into CASSLGADTQYF.

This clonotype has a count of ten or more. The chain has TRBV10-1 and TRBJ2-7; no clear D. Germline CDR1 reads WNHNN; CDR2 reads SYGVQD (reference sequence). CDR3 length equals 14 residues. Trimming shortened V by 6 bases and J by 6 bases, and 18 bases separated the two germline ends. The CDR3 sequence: CASSFQSTAGEQYF. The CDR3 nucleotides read TGCGCCAGCAGCTTTCAATCGACGGCAGGCGAGCAGTACTTC.

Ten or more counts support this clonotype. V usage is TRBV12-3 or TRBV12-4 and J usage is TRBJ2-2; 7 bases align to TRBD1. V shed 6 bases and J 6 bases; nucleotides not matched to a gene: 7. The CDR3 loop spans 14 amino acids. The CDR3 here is CASRWTGWAGELFF. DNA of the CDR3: TGTGCCAGCAGATGGACAGGTTGGGCCGGGGAGCTGTTTTTT.

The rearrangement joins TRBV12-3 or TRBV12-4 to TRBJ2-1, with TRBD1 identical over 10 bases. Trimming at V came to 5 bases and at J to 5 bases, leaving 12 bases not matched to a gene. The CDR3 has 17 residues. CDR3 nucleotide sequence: TGTGCCAGCAGTCCTGGATGGGGGGACAGGGGAAACAATGAGCAGTTCTTC. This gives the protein CASSPGWGDRGNNEQFF.

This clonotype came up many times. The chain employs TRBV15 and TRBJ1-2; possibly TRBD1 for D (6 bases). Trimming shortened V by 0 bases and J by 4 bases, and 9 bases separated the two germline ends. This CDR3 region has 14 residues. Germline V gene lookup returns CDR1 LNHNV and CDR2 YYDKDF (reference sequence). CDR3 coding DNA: TGTGCCACCAGCAGAGAAAGGGGGATCTATGGCTACACCTTC. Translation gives CATSRERGIYGYTF.

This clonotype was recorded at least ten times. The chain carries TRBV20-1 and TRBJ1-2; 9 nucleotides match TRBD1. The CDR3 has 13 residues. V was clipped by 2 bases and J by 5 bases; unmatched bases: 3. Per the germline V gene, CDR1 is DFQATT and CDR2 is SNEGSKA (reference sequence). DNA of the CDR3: TGCAGTGCTAGAAGGGACAGGGAATATGGCTACACCTTC. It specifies CSARRDREYGYTF.

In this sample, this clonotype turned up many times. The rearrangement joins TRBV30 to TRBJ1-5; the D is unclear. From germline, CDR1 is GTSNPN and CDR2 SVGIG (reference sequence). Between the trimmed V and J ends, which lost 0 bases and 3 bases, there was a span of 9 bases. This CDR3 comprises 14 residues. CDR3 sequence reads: CAWSVSTDNQPQHF. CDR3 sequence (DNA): TGTGCCTGGAGTGTTTCCACAGACAATCAGCCCCAGCATTTT.

CDR3 in amino acids: CASNGDRGHEYNEQFF. The CDR3 coding sequence is TGCGCCAGCAACGGAGACAGGGGACACGAATACAATGAGCAGTTCTTC. The chain couples TRBV10-1 to TRBJ2-1; TRBD1 matches at 8 bases. Per germline, CDR1 WNHNN and CDR2 SYGVQD (reference sequence). J gave up 4 bases and V 7 bases, and 12 bases lay outside the gene matches. The CDR3 has 16 residues.

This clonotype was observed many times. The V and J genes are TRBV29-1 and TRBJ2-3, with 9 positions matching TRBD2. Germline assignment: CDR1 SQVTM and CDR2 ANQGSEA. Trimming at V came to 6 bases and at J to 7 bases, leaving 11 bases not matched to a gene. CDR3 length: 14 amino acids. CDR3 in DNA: TGCAGCGTCATACCTAGCGGGGAGGTCAATACGCAGTATTTT. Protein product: CSVIPSGEVNTQYF.

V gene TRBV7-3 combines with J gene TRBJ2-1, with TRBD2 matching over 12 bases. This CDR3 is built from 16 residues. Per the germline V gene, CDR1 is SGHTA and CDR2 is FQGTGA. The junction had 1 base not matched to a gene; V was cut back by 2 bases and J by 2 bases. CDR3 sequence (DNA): TGTGCCAGCAGCTTATGGACTAGCGGGACCTACAATGAGCAGTTCTTC. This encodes CASSLWTSGTYNEQFF.

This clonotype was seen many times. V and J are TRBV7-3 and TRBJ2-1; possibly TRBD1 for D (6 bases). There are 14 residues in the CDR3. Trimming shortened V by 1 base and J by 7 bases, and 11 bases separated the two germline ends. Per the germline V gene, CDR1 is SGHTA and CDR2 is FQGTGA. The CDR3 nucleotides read TGTGCCAGCAGCTTAATTGTAGGGGGTAATGAGCAGTTCTTC. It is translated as CASSLIVGGNEQFF.

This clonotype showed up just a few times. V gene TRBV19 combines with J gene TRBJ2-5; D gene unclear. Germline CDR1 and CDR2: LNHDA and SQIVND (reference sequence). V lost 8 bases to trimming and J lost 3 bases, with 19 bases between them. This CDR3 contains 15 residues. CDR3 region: CASSPVRVQKETQYF. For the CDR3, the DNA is TGTGCCAGTTCACCCGTTCGGGTCCAAAAAGAGACCCAGTACTTC.

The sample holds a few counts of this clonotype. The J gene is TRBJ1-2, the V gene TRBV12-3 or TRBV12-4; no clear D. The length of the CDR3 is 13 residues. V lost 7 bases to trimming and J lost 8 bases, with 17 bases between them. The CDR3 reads CASTLDRSGGYTF. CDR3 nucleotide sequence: TGTGCCAGCACCCTAGACCGGTCGGGGGGCTACACCTTC.

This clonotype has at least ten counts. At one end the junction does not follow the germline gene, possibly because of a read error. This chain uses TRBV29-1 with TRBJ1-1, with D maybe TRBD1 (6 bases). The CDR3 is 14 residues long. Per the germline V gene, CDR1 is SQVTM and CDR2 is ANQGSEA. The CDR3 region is CSVGRGIQNTEAFF. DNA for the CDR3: TGTAGCGTTGGGAGGGGGATTCAGAACACTGAAGCTTTCTTT. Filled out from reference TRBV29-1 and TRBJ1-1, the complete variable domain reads SAVISQKPSRDICQRGTSLTIQCQVDSQVTMMFWYRQQPGQSLTLIATANQGSEATYESGFVIDKFPISRPNLTFSTLTVSNMSPEDSSIYLCSVGRGIQNTEAFFGQGTRLTVV.

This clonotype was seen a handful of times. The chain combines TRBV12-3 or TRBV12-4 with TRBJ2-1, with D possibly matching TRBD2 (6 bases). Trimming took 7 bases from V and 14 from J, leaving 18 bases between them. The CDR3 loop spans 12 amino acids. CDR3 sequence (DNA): TGTGCCAGCACCCCCGGGACTTCACGGGAGTTCTTC. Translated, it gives CASTPGTSREFF.

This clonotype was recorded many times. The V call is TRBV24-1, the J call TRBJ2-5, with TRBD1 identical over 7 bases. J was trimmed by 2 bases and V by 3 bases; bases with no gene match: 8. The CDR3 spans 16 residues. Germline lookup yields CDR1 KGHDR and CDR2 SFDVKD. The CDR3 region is CATSDTRQGLQETQYF. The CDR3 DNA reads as TGTGCCACCAGTGATACAAGACAGGGCTTACAAGAGACCCAGTACTTC.

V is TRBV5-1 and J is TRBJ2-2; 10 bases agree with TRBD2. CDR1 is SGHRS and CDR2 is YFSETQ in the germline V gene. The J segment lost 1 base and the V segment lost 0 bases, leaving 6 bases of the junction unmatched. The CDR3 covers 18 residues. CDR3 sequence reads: CASSLGRLAGENTGELFF. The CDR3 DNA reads TGCGCCAGCAGCTTGGGCCGGCTAGCGGGAGAGAACACCGGGGAGCTGTTTTTT.

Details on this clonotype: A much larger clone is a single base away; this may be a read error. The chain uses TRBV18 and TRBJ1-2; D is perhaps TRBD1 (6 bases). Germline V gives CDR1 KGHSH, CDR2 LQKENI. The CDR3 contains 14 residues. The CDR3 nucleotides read TGTGCCAACTCACTGGGGGCAGCAACGTATGGCTACACCTTC. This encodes CANSLGAATYGYTF. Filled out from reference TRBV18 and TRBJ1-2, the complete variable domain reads NAGVMQNPRHLVRRRGQEARLRCSPMKGHSHVYWYRQLPEEGLKFMVYLQKENIIDESGMPKERFSAEFPKEGPSILRIQQVVRGDSAAYFCANSLGAATYGYTFGSGTRLTVV.

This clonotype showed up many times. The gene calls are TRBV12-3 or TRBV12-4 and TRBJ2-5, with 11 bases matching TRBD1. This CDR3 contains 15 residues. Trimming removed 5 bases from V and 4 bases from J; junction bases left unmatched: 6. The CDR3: CASSRRTGGGETQYF. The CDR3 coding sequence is TGTGCCAGCAGTAGGAGGACAGGGGGCGGAGAGACCCAGTACTTC.

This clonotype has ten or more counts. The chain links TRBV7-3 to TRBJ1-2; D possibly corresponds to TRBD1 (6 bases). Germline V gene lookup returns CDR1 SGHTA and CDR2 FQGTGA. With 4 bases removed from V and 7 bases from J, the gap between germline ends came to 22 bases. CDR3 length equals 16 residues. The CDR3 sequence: CASSSHEEGGTAGYTF. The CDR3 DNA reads TGTGCCAGCAGCTCCCATGAGGAGGGGGGAACGGCTGGCTACACCTTC.

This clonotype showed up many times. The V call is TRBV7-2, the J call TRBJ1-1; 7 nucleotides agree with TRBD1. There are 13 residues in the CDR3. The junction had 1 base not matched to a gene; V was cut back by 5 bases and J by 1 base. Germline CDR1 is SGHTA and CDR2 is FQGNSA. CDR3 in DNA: TGTGCCAGCAGCAGACAGGGGAACACTGAAGCTTTCTTT. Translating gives CASSRQGNTEAFF.

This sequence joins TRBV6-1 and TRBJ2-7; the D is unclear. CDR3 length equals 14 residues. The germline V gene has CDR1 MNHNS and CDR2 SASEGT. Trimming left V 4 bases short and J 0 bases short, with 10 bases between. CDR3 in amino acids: CASSVGPISYEQYV. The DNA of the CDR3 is TGTGCCAGCAGTGTTGGACCGATCTCCTACGAGCAGTACGTC.

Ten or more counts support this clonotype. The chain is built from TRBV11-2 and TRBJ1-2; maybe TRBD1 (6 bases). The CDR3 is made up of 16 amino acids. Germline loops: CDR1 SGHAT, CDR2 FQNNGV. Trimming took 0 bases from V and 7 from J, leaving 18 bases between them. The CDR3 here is CASSLDRLDSRSGYTF. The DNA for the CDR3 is TGTGCCAGCAGCTTAGACAGACTGGACAGCCGTAGTGGCTACACCTTC. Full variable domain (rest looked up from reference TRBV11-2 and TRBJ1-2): EAGVAQSPRYKIIEKRQSVAFWCNPISGHATLYWYQQILGQGPKLLIQFQNNGVVDDSQLPKDRFSAERLKGVDSTLKIQPAKLEDSAVYLCASSLDRLDSRSGYTFGSGTRLTVV.

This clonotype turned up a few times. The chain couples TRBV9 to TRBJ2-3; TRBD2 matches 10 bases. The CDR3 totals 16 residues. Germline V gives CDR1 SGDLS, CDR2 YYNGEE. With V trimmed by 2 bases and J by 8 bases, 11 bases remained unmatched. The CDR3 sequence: CASSVEAGGPKSTQYF. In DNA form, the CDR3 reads TGTGCCAGCAGCGTGGAAGCGGGGGGGCCGAAAAGTACGCAGTATTTT.

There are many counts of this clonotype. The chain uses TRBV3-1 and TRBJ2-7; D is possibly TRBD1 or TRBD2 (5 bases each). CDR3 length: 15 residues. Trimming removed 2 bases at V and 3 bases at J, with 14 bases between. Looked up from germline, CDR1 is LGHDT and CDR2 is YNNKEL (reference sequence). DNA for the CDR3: TGTGCCAGCAGCCAAAGGCAGGGAGTGGACTACGAGCAGTACTTC. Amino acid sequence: CASSQRQGVDYEQYF.

As DNA, the CDR3 is TGTGCCAGCAGCCAAGATCGCGGCGGCGGGGCGACTGAAGCTTTCTTT. It specifies CASSQDRGGGATEAFF. The rearrangement joins TRBV4-2 to TRBJ1-1; the D gene is possibly TRBD1 (5 bases). The CDR3 has 16 amino acids. V lost 0 bases, J lost 5 bases, and 16 bases lay in between. Per germline, CDR1 LGHNA and CDR2 YNFKEQ.

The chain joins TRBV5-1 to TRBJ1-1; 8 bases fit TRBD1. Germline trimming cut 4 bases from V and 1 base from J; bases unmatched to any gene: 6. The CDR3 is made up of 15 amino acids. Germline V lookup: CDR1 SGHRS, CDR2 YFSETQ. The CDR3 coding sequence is TGCGCCAGCAGCGAAACGGGACAGGCGAACACTGAAGCTTTCTTT. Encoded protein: CASSETGQANTEAFF.